Listed below are T cell receptor beta chains from one sample, sequenced in a study of T-cell memory formation after mild COVID-19. Using its own MiXCR run on the 5' RACE reads, TCRdb lists one record per CDR3 protein. This sample carries about 81,000 distinct CDR3 sequences, roughly 23% of them seen once, and the ten largest clones take roughly 39%. The sequenced sample was PBMCs or a T cell subset sorted from them (not recorded which). The receptor set was obtained from a man aged 18 to 30 who had mild COVID-19 (a few samples of this study predate the infection). Cell type and time point are not known. Both conserved end residues are part of each CDR3. The D gene is left open where the match is weak. Clone size appears in some rows only: once, few, many, or a class for an expanded clone.

>few|TRBJ2-1|.|TRBV4-1
CASSQEPLTEQFF
TGCGCCAGCAGCCAAGAGCCCCTCACCGAGCAGTTCTTC
>few|TRBJ2-3|.|TRBV7-8
CASSRRGAGEWTQYF
TGTGCCAGCAGCCGCCGGGGGGCAGGGGAGTGGACGCAGTATTTT
>few|TRBJ2-1|.|TRBV29-1
CSVVDSHNEQFF
TGCAGCGTTGTTGATTCTCACAATGAGCAGTTCTTC
>.|TRBJ2-5|TRBD1|TRBV5-1
CASSQTGVAETQYF
TGCGCCAGCAGCCAGACAGGGGTAGCGGAGACCCAGTACTTC
>.|TRBJ1-2|.|TRBV4-1
CASSQDGSGRYTF
TGCGCCAGCAGCCAAGACGGGTCGGGGCGCTACACCTTC
>few|TRBJ1-5|.|TRBV20-1
CSAVGGTRNQPQHF
TGCAGTGCCGTTGGGGGGACGCGCAATCAGCCCCAGCATTTT
>.|TRBJ2-3|TRBD2|TRBV28
CASSYPPAGGTDTQYF
TGTGCCAGCAGTTACCCTCCGGCGGGGGGGACAGATACGCAGTATTTT
>once|TRBJ1-1|.|TRBV7-9
CASSLDTGSTEAFF
TGTGCCAGCAGCTTAGATACAGGTTCCACTGAAGCTTTCTTT
>few|TRBJ1-2|TRBD1|TRBV7-6
CASSLAPGQGSGYTF
TGTGCCAGCAGCTTAGCCCCGGGACAGGGGAGCGGCTACACCTTC
>.|TRBJ1-2|.|TRBV5-8
CASSLVRRGNGYTF
TGTGCCAGCAGCCTCGTTAGAAGAGGAAATGGCTACACCTTC
>.|TRBJ1-1|.|TRBV6-2/TRBV6-3
CASSYSRVSGTEAFF
TGTGCCAGCAGTTACAGTCGGGTGTCGGGTACTGAAGCTTTCTTT
>.|TRBJ1-1|.|TRBV7-2
CASSVAVTGYGEAFF
TGTGCCAGCAGCGTAGCCGTCACAGGGTATGGTGAAGCTTTCTTT
>many|TRBJ2-7|.|TRBV11-2
CASSLGQDYEQYF
TGTGCCAGCAGCTTAGGTCAAGACTACGAGCAGTACTTC
>few|TRBJ2-3|TRBD1|TRBV5-1
CASSLGQGIGTDTQYF
TGCGCCAGCAGCTTGGGACAGGGCATCGGCACAGATACGCAGTATTTT
>.|TRBJ1-2|.|TRBV18
CASGKESHLLNYGYTF
TGTGCCAGCGGAAAGGAGTCACACCTCCTCAACTATGGCTACACCTTC
>few|TRBJ2-1|.|TRBV6-1
CASSEAGGKSVPGQFF
TGTGCCAGCAGTGAAGCAGGGGGGAAGTCCGTACCAGGGCAGTTCTTC
>.|TRBJ2-3|TRBD2|TRBV7-8
CASSLGGGSYTQYF
TGTGCCAGCAGCTTAGGCGGGGGGAGTTATACGCAGTATTTT
>few|TRBJ2-1|TRBD2|TRBV12-3/TRBV12-4
CASSLLAGGQNEQFF
TGTGCCAGCAGTTTACTAGCGGGGGGGCAAAATGAGCAGTTCTTC
>.|TRBJ1-2|TRBD1|TRBV18
CASSEGGVYGYTF
TGTGCCAGCTCGGAAGGGGGCGTCTATGGCTACACCTTC
>.|TRBJ1-1|.|TRBV7-2
CASSLYPDLNTEAFF
TGTGCCAGCAGCTTATATCCGGACCTGAACACTGAAGCTTTCTTT
>.|TRBJ1-1|.|TRBV6-2/TRBV6-3
CASSYEGRRYTEAFF
TGTGCCAGCAGTTACGAAGGGAGGAGGTACACTGAAGCTTTCTTT
>few|TRBJ2-1|.|TRBV7-6
CASSSVHGNNEQFF
TGTGCCAGCAGCTCCGTCCATGGGAACAATGAGCAGTTCTTC
>.|TRBJ2-7|TRBD2|TRBV7-9
CASSLGLAGSYEQYF
TGTGCCAGCAGCTTAGGATTAGCGGGGTCCTACGAGCAGTACTTC
>few|TRBJ2-3|.|TRBV7-8
CASSPPSGEADTQYF
TGTGCCAGCAGCCCTCCGTCCGGGGAGGCAGATACGCAGTATTTT
>few|TRBJ2-1|TRBD2|TRBV6-2/TRBV6-3
CASSYSATGGGEQFF
TGTGCCAGCAGTTACTCGGCGACGGGGGGAGGAGAGCAGTTCTTC
>.|TRBJ2-4|.|TRBV20-1
CSAISFDKNIQYF
TGCAGTGCTATCAGCTTTGACAAAAACATTCAGTACTTC
>few|TRBJ1-2|.|TRBV7-9
CASSFESRGVGYTF
TGTGCCAGCAGCTTTGAAAGCAGGGGTGTCGGCTACACCTTC
>.|TRBJ1-1|.|TRBV5-1
CASSSGTGYPNTEAFF
TGCGCCAGCAGCTCGGGGACGGGGTACCCGAACACTGAAGCTTTCTTT
>.|TRBJ2-2|.|TRBV7-9
CASSLDSGELFF
TGTGCCAGCAGCTTAGATTCCGGGGAGCTGTTTTTT
>.|TRBJ1-5|.|TRBV4-1
CASSPDHGNNQPQHF
TGCGCCAGCAGCCCCGACCATGGAAATAATCAGCCCCAGCATTTT
>.|TRBJ1-5|.|TRBV21-1
CASSASAGTGGGGNQPQHF
TGTGCCAGCAGCGCATCCGCCGGGACAGGGGGAGGTGGCAATCAGCCCCAGCATTTT
>.|TRBJ2-1|TRBD1|TRBV24-1
CATGRLGTGGNEQFF
TGTGCCACCGGGAGGCTCGGGACAGGGGGTAATGAGCAGTTCTTC
>few|TRBJ2-3|.|TRBV4-3
CASSQDRWGPGRATQYF
TGCGCCAGCAGCCAAGATAGGTGGGGACCCGGCCGGGCGACGCAGTATTTT
>many|TRBJ2-1|TRBD1|TRBV9
CASSATGGPYNEQFF
TGTGCCAGCAGCGCAACAGGGGGCCCCTACAATGAGCAGTTCTTC
>few|TRBJ2-1|TRBD2|TRBV7-9
CASSYLSGGAHEQFF
TGTGCCAGCAGCTACCTTAGCGGGGGGGCCCATGAGCAGTTCTTC
>few|TRBJ1-2|.|TRBV11-2
CASSDVLGGYGYTF
TGTGCCAGCAGCGACGTGTTGGGGGGCTATGGCTACACCTTC
>.|TRBJ2-5|TRBD2|TRBV7-2
CASSLAGLARETQYF
TGTGCCAGCAGCTTAGCGGGACTAGCGAGAGAGACCCAGTACTTC
>few|TRBJ2-1|TRBD2|TRBV7-3
CASSAYGGAFEQFF
TGTGCCAGCAGCGCATACGGGGGGGCTTTTGAGCAGTTCTTC
>.|TRBJ1-6|.|TRBV9
CASSVDQGDSPLHF
TGTGCCAGCAGCGTAGACCAGGGTGATTCACCCCTCCACTTT
>.|TRBJ2-5|.|TRBV6-2/TRBV6-3
CASKVAYLGETQYF
TGTGCCAGCAAGGTGGCCTACCTCGGAGAGACCCAGTACTTC
>few|TRBJ2-2|.|TRBV5-1
CASRDRDGGSDTGELFF
TGCGCCAGCAGGGACCGGGACGGAGGATCGGACACCGGGGAGCTGTTTTTT
>.|TRBJ1-1|.|TRBV4-1
CASSLLRGLNTEAFF
TGCGCCAGCAGCCTGCTCCGGGGGTTGAACACTGAAGCTTTCTTT
>few|TRBJ2-2|TRBD2|TRBV29-1
CSVARRGGITGELFF
TGCAGCGTTGCGAGGCGGGGGGGTATCACCGGGGAGCTGTTTTTT
>few|TRBJ2-3|.|TRBV2
CASTDTILSTDTQYF
TGTGCCAGCACCGACACAATCCTAAGCACAGATACGCAGTATTTT
>few|TRBJ1-1|.|TRBV5-1
CASSLGGGAEAFF
TGCGCCAGCAGCTTGGGAGGCGGCGCTGAAGCTTTCTTT
>.|TRBJ1-2|TRBD1|TRBV5-1
CASSLVVWTGNGYTF
TGCGCCAGCAGCTTGGTCGTGTGGACAGGGAATGGCTACACCTTC
>few|TRBJ2-5|TRBD1|TRBV2
CASSGRTGSGETQYF
TGTGCCAGCAGTGGGAGGACAGGGTCAGGAGAGACCCAGTACTTC
>.|TRBJ2-3|.|TRBV7-9
CASSLAPALRLDTQYF
TGTGCCAGCAGCTTAGCGCCAGCCCTTCGTTTAGATACGCAGTATTTT
>.|TRBJ1-4|.|TRBV7-9
CASGPKNEKLFF
TGTGCCAGCGGACCCAAAAATGAAAAACTGTTTTTT